This T cell receptor (beta chain) emerged from a study of blood T cells in healthy people across ages. General study findings and limits: Using unsorted PBMCs precluded a conclusive naive versus antigen-experienced comparison.

The CDR3 sequence is 15 residues long. The J segment lost 5 bases and the V segment lost 5 bases, leaving 11 bases of the junction unmatched. Germline V lookup: CDR1 SGHTA, CDR2 FQGTGA. Comments on this clonotype: Its cognate antigen is unknown.

A second PCR of 7 to 11 cycles used a sample-barcoded 5' primer and a J-beta primer mix. In TCRdb, the 5' RACE reads were re-called with MiXCR into one record per CDR3 protein. The sample includes roughly 1,100,000 distinct CDR3 sequences, approximately 25% of them seen just once. The sample providers were healthy Caucasian people from Russia, aged roughly 6 to 95. This sample also belongs to another study, concerning T cells of mothers and their children. That study reports: Related mother and child pairs showed slightly greater overlap (not significant) than unrelated pairs did.

The chain recombines TRBV7-3 with TRBJ2-5; 7 bases agree with TRBD2. This TCR was sampled from a girl aged 2 to 9 in good health. The sequencing sample was made of blood. CDR3 coding DNA: TGTGCCAGCAGCCCCCTGGCGGGAGACTGGGAGACCCAGTACTTC. It is translated as CASSPLAGDWETQYF.